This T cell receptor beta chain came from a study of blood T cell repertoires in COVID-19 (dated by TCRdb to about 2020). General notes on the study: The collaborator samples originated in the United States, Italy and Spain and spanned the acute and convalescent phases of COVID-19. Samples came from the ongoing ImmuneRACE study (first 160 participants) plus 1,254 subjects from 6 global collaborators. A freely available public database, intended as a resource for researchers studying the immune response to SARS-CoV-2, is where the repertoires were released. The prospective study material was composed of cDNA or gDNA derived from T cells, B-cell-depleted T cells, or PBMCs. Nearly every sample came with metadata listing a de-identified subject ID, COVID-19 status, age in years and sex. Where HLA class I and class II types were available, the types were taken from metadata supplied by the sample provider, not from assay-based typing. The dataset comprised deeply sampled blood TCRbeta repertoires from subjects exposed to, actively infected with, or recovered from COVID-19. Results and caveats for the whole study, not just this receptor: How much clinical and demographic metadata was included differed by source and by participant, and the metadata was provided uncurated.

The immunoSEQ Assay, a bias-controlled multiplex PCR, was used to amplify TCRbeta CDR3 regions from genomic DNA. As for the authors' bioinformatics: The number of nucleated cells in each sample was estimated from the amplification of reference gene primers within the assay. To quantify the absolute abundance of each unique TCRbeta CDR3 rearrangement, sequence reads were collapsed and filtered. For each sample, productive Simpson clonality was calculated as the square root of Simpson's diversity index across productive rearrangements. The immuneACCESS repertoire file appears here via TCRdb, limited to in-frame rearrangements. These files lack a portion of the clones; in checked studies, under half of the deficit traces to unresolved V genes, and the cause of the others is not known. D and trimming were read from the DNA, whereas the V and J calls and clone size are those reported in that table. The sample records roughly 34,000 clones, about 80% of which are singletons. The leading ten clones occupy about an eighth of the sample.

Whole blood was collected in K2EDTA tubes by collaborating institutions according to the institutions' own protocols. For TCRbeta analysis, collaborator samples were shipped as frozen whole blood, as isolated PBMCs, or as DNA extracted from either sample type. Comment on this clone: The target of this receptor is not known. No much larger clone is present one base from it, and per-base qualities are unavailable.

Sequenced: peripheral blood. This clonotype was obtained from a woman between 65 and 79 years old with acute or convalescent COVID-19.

In nucleotide form, the sequence is TGTGCCAGCAGCGTTAGCGGGAGGGTTCACACCGGGGAGCTGTTTTTT. Its coded protein is CASSVSGRVHTGELFF. The chain is encoded by TRBV7-2 joined to TRBJ2-2; 11 central nucleotides agree with TRBD2. V is pruned by 5 bases and J by 3 bases, leaving 5 bases of the junction without a gene match. The CDR1 and CDR2 encoded by the germline V gene are SGHTA and FQGNSA. Its CDR3 holds 16 amino acids, cysteine through phenylalanine. Only the CDR3 DNA stays, 48 bases, in frame from base 1.